One and the same sample provided the 4 T cell receptor beta chains below, sequenced in a study of monozygotic twins with inflammatory bowel disease. TCRdb reanalyzed the 5' RACE reads, giving one entry per CDR3 protein sequence and no DNA. The listing records some 190,000 distinct CDR3 sequences. Sequencing was carried out using blood. All receptors derive from a human donor with ulcerative colitis or Crohn's disease, or a healthy co-twin of an affected twin (not recorded which).

This sequence joins TRBV11-3 and TRBJ2-5; the D call from TCRdb, TRBD1, cannot be confirmed without DNA. Germline V lookup: CDR1 SGHNT, CDR2 YENEEA. The CDR3 sequence is 14 residues long. The CDR3 loop reads CASSVGTGQETQYF.

V is TRBV3-1 and J is TRBJ2-5; the D call from TCRdb, TRBD1, cannot be confirmed without DNA. The CDR3 has 15 residues. The germline gives CDR1 LGHDT, CDR2 YNNKEL (reference sequence). The CDR3 spells CASNRWGGDGETQYF.

The chain combines TRBV11-2 with TRBJ2-5; as DNA is missing, the TRBD2 call by TCRdb cannot be tested. The V gene's germline CDR1 is SGHAT and CDR2 FQNNGV. The length of the CDR3 is 16 residues. Here the CDR3 reads CASSPQDGVAGGQRDF.

The chain joins TRBV5-1 to TRBJ2-1. The CDR3 consists of 16 residues. The germline V gene encodes CDR1 SGHRS and CDR2 YFSETQ. The CDR3 loop is CASRPIGRKLNNEQFF.